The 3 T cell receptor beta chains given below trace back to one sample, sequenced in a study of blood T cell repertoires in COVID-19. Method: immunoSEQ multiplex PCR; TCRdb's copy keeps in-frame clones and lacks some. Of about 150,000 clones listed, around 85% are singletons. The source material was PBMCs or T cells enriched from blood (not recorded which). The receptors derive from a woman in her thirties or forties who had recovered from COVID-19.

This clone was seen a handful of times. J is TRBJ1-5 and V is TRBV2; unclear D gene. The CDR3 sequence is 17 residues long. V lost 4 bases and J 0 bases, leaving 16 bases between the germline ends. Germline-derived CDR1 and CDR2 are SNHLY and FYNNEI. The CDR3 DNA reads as TGTGCCAGCAGTGTTTTGTTCCTAACCTATAGCAATCAGCCCCAGCATTTT. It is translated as CASSVLFLTYSNQPQHF.

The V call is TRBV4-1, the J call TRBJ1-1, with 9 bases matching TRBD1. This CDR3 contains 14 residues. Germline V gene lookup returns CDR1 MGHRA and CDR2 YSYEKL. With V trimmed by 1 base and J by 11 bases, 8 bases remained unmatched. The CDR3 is CASSQADRGSTAFF. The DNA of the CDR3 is TGCGCCAGCAGCCAAGCCGACAGGGGGTCAACCGCTTTCTTT.

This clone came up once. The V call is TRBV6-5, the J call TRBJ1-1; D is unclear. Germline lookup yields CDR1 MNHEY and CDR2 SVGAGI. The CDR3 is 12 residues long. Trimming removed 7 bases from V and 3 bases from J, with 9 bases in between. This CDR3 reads CASNRLDTEAFF. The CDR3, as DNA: TGTGCCAGCAACCGGTTGGACACTGAAGCTTTCTTT.